This note documents a single T cell receptor (beta chain) sequence. What it binds is unknown. This sample stems from a study of blood T cells in healthy people across ages. Notes on the study in general: Among T cells, TCR beta diversity per million cells dropped roughly linearly as age rose.

A J-beta primer mix and a sample-barcoded 5' primer were used in a second PCR of roughly 6 to 11 cycles. MiXCR was run by TCRdb on the 5' RACE reads, yielding one entry per CDR3 protein. The table records about 640,000 distinct CDR3 sequences, under 65% of them present only once. This sequence originates from a man aged 60 to 69 in good health. Sample: blood.

CDR3 sequence (DNA): TGCAGCGTTGATTCAGATACGCAGTATTTT. It is translated as CSVDSDTQYF. The chain joins TRBV29-1 to TRBJ2-3; no definite D call. Trimming removed 3 bases from V and 4 bases from J, with 2 bases in between. The CDR3 covers 10 residues. CDR1 and CDR2 from the germline V gene are SQVTM and ANQGSEA.